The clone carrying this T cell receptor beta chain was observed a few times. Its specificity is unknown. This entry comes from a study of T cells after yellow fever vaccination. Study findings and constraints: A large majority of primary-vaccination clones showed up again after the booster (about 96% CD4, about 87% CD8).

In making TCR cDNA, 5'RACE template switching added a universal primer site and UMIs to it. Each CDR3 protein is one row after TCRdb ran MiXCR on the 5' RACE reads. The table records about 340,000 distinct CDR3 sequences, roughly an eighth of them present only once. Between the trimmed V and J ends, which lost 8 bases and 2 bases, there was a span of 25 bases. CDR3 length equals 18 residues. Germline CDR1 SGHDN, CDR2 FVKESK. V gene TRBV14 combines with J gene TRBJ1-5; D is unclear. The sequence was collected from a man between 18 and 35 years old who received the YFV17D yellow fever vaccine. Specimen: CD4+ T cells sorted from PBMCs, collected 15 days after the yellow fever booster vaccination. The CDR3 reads CASGGELSSLTCNQPQHF. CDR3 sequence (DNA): TGTGCCAGCGGCGGGGAACTCAGTTCCCTTACCTGCAATCAGCCCCAGCATTTT.